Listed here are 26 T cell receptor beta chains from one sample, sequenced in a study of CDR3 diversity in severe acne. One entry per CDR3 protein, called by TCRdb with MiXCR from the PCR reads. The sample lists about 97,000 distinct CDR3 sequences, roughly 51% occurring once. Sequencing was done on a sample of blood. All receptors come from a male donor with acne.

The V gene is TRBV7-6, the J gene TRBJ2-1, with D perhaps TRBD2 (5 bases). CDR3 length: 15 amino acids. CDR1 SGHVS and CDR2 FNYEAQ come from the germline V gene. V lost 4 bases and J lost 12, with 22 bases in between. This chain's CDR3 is CASSYYEGGYSGQFF. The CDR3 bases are TGTGCCAGCAGCTACTATGAGGGTGGGTACAGTGGGCAGTTCTTC. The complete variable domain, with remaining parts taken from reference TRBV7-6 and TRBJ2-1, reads GAGVSQSPRYKVTKRGQDVALRCDPISGHVSLYWYRQALGQGPEFLTYFNYEAQQDKSGLPNDRFSAERPEGSISTLTIQRTEQRDSAMYRCASSYYEGGYSGQFFGPGTRLTVL.

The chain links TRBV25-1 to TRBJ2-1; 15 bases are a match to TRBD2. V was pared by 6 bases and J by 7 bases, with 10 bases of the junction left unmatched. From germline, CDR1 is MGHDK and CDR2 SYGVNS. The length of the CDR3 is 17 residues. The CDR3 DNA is TGTGCCAGCAGGGACCCGGGACTAGCGGGAGGTGGGAATGAGCAGTTCTTC. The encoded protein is CASRDPGLAGGGNEQFF.

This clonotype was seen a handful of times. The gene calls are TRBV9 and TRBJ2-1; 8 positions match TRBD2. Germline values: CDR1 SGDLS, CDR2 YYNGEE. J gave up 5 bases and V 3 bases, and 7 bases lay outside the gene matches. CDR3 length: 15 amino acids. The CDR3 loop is CASSEGTSLNNEQFF. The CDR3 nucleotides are TGTGCCAGCAGCGAGGGGACTAGTCTAAACAATGAGCAGTTCTTC. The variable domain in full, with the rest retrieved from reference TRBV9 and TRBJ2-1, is DSGVTQTPKHLITATGQRVTLRCSPRSGDLSVYWYQQSLDQGLQFLIQYYNGEERAKGNILERFSAQQFPDLHSELNLSSLELGDSALYFCASSEGTSLNNEQFFGPGTRLTVL.

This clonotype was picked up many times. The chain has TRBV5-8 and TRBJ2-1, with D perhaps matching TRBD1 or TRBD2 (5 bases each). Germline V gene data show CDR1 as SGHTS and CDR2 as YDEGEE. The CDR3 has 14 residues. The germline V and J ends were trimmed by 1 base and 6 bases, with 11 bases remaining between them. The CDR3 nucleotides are TGTGCCAGCAGCTTGATTACGAGGGGCAATGAGCAGTTCTTC. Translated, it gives CASSLITRGNEQFF.

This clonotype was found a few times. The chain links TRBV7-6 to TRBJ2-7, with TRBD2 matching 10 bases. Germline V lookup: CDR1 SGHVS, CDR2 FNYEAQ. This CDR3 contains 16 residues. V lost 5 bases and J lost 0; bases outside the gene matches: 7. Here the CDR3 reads CASSTGLAESSYEQYF. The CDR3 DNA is TGTGCCAGCAGCACCGGACTAGCGGAGAGCTCCTACGAGCAGTACTTC.

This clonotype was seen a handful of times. This CDR3 is CATSRDSAHTEAFF. CDR3 coding DNA: TGTGCCACCAGCAGAGACTCGGCCCACACTGAAGCTTTCTTT. The chain employs TRBV15 and TRBJ1-1; D gene ambiguous. The V and J ends lost 0 bases and 3 bases respectively, with 8 bases between them. The CDR3 sequence is 14 residues long. Germline CDR1 LNHNV, CDR2 YYDKDF (reference sequence). Variable domain in full (rest from reference TRBV15 and TRBJ1-1): DAMVIQNPRYQVTQFGKPVTLSCSQTLNHNVMYWYQQKSSQAPKLLFHYYDKDFNNEADTPDNFQSRRPNTSFCFLDIRSPGLGDTAMYLCATSRDSAHTEAFFGQGTRLTVV.

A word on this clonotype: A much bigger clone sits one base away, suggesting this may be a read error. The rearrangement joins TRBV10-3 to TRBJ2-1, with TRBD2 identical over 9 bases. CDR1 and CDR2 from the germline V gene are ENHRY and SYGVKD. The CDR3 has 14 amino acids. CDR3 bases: TGTGCCATCAAGTTCAGGGCTAGCGGGGATGAGCAGCTCTTC. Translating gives CAIKFRASGDEQLF.

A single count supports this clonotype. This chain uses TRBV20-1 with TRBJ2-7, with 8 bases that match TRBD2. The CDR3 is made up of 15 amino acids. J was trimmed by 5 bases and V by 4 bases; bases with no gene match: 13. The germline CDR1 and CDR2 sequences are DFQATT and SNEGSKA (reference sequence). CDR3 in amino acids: CSAMTAGTSNHEQYF. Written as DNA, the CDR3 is TGCAGTGCTATGACCGCCGGGACTAGTAACCACGAGCAGTACTTC.

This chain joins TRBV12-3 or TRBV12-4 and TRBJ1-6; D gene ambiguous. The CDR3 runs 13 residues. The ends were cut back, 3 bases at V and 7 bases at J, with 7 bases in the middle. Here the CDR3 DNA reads TGTGCCAGCAGTTTTTCCGCCAATTCACCCCTCCACTTT. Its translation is CASSFSANSPLHF.

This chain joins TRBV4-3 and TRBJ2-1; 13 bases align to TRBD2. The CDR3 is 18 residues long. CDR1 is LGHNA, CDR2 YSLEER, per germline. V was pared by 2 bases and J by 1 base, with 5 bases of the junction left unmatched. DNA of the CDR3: TGCGCCAGCAGCCAAACTACACTAGCGGGAGGGTCCTACAATGAGCAGTTCTTC. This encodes CASSQTTLAGGSYNEQFF.

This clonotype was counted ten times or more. The CDR3, as DNA: TGTGCCAGCAGCGCCCCCGGGGTTCCTAACAATGAGCAGTTCTTC. Translation gives CASSAPGVPNNEQFF. This chain joins TRBV5-6 and TRBJ2-1, with a possible D match to TRBD2 (5 bases). Trimming took off 4 bases at V and 5 bases at J, with 16 bases between the two ends. Germline values: CDR1 SGHDT, CDR2 YYEEEE. The CDR3 extends over 15 amino acids.

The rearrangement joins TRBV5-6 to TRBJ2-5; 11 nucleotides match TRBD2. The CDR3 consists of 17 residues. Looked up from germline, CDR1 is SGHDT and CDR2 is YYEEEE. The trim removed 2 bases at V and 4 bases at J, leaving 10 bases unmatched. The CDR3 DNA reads TGTGCCAGCAGCTTAAGAGTAGCGGGAGGGTCAACAGAGACCCAGTACTTC. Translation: CASSLRVAGGSTETQYF.

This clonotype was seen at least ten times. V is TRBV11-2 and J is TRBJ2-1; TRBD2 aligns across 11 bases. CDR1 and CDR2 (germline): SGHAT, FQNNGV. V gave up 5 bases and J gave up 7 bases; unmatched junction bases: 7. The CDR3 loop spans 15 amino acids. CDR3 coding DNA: TGTGCCAGCAGCCCGGCACCTAGCGGGGGGAATGAGCAGTTCTTC. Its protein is CASSPAPSGGNEQFF.

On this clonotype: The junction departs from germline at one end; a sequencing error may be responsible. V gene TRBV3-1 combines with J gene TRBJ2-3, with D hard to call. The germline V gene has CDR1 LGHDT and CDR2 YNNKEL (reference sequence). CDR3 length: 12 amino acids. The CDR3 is CVSSVGTDTQYF. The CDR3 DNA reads TGTGTCAGCAGCGTCGGCACAGATACGCAGTATTTT.

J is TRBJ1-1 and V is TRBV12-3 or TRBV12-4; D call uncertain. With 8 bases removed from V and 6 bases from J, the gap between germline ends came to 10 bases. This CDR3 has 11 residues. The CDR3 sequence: CASVKSAEAFF. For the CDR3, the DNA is TGTGCCAGCGTCAAGAGCGCTGAAGCTTTCTTT.

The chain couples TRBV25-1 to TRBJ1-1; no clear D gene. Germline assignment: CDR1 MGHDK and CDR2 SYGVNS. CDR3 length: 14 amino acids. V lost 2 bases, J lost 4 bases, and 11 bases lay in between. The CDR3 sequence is CASSEGDLGTEAFF. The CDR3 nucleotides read TGTGCCAGCAGTGAAGGCGATTTAGGCACTGAAGCTTTCTTT.

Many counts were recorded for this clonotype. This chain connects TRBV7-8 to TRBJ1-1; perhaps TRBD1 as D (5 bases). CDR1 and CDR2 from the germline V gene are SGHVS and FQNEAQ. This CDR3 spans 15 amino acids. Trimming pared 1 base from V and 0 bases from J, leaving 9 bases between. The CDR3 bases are TGTGCCAGCAGCTTAGATGACAGATTGAACACTGAAGCTTTCTTT. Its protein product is CASSLDDRLNTEAFF. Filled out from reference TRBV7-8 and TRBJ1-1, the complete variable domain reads GAGVSQSPRYKVAKRGQDVALRCDPISGHVSLFWYQQALGQGPEFLTYFQNEAQLDKSGLPSDRFFAERPEGSVSTLKIQRTQQEDSAVYLCASSLDDRLNTEAFFGQGTRLTVV.

This CDR3 reads CASSQTGVGTDTQYF. In nucleotides, the CDR3 is TGCGCCAGCAGCCAAACAGGGGTGGGCACAGATACGCAGTATTTT. The chain employs TRBV4-1 and TRBJ2-3; 7 bases align to TRBD1. Germline lookup yields CDR1 MGHRA and CDR2 YSYEKL. The junction had 3 bases not matched to a gene; V was cut back by 2 bases and J by 1 base. The CDR3 extends over 15 amino acids.

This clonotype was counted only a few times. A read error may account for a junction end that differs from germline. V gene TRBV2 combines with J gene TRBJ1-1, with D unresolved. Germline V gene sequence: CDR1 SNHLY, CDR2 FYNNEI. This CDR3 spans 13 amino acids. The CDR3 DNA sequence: TGTGCCAGCACCCCAACCTGGAACGCTGAAGCTTTCTTT. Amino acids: CASTPTWNAEAFF.

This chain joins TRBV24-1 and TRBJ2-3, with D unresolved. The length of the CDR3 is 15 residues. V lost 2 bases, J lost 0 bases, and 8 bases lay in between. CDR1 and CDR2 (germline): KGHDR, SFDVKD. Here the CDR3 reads CATSDYASSTDTQYF. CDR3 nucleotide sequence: TGTGCCACCAGTGATTACGCTAGTAGCACAGATACGCAGTATTTT.

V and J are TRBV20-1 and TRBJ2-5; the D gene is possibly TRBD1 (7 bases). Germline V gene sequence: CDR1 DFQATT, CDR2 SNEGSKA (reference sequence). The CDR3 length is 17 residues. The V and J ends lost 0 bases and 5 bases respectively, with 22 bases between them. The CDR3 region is CSARDGTVSGEEETQYF. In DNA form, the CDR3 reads TGCAGTGCTAGAGACGGGACAGTGTCGGGAGAGGAGGAGACCCAGTACTTC.

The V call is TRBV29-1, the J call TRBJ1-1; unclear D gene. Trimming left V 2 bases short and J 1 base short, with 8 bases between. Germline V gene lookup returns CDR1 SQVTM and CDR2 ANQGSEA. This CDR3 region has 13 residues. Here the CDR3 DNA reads TGCAGCGTTGAACAAATCGGGAACACTGAAGCTTTCTTT. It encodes CSVEQIGNTEAFF.

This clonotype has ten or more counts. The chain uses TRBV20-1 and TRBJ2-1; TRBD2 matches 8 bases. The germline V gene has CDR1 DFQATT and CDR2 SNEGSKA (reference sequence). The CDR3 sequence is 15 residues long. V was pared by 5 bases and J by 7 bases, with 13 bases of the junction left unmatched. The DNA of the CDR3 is TGCAGTGCTTTCGTTAGCGGGATGATAGGAAATGAGCAGTTCTTC. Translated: CSAFVSGMIGNEQFF.

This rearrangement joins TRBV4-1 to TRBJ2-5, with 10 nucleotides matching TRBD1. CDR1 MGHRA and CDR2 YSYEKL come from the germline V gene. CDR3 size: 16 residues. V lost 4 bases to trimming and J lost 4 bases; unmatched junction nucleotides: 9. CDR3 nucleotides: TGCGCCAGCAGCCCCCGGGACAGGGGTGGTGGAGAGACCCAGTACTTC. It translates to CASSPRDRGGGETQYF.

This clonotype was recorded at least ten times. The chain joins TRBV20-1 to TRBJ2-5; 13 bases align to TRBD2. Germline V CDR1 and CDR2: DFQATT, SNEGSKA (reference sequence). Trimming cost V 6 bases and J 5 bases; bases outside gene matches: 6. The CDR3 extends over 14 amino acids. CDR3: CSAWTSGSYETQYF. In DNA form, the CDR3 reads TGCAGTGCCTGGACTAGCGGGAGTTATGAGACCCAGTACTTC.

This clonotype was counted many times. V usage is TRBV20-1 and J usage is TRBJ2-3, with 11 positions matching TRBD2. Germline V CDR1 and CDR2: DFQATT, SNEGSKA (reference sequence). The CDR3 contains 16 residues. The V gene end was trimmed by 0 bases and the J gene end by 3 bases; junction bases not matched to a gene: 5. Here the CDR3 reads CSARELASGRTDTQYF. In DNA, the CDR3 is TGCAGTGCTAGAGAGTTAGCTAGCGGGAGGACAGATACGCAGTATTTT.